Listed below are T cell receptor beta chains from one sample, sequenced in a study of early T cells in non-severe SARS-CoV-2 infection. MiXCR, run by TCRdb on the 5' RACE reads, gives a single entry per CDR3 protein. The sample holds roughly 75,000 distinct CDR3 sequences, around 10% seen once. The sample comprised whole blood. The receptors were sampled from an adult who was a healthcare worker with PCR-confirmed SARS-CoV-2 infection or an uninfected control (not recorded which). CDR3s include the opening cysteine and the closing phenylalanine or tryptophan. Fields, in order: clone size, V gene, J gene, D gene, CDR3 DNA, CDR3 protein. D genes are given only for firm matches. Not all rows give a size; the values are once, few, many and, for expanded clones, a class.

NA	TRBV6-5	TRBJ2-3	NA	TGTGCCAGCAGCCGCTTAGGGCGGACAGATACGCAGTATTTT	CASSRLGRTDTQYF
NA	TRBV7-6	TRBJ2-3	TRBD1	TGTGCCAGCAGCTTAAGGACAGGGGCTAGCACAGATACGCAGTATTTT	CASSLRTGASTDTQYF
many	TRBV7-9	TRBJ1-6	NA	TGTGCCAGCAGCTTATCCGGGTCCCCTTATAATTCACCCCTCCACTTT	CASSLSGSPYNSPLHF
few	TRBV11-3	TRBJ2-3	NA	TGTGCCAGCAGCCCCTCCTCGGTGGATACGCAGTATTTT	CASSPSSVDTQYF
many	TRBV21-1	TRBJ1-5	NA	TGTGCCAGCAGCAGTCCCCCGTCTCAGCCCCAGCATTTT	CASSSPPSQPQHF
many	TRBV7-2	TRBJ2-3	NA	TGTGCCAGCAGCCCGTTTAGGACGACAGCCTCCACAGATACGCAGTATTTT	CASSPFRTTASTDTQYF
NA	TRBV6-2/TRBV6-3	TRBJ1-2	NA	TGTGCCAGCAGCCTTGGGGAGGTCTATGGCTTCACCTTC	CASSLGEVYGFTF
few	TRBV12-3/TRBV12-4	TRBJ1-1	TRBD1	TGTGCCAGCAAGATCCCGGGACAGCTGAACACTGAAGCTTTCTTT	CASKIPGQLNTEAFF
many	TRBV5-4	TRBJ1-2	TRBD1	TGTGCCAGCAGCGCCAGGACAGGGGGCGCCTGGGGCTACACCTTC	CASSARTGGAWGYTF
NA	TRBV18	TRBJ1-6	TRBD1	TGTGCCAGCTCACCACGGGACAGGGACGGTTCACCCCTCCACTTT	CASSPRDRDGSPLHF
many	TRBV7-2	TRBJ1-1	NA	TGTGCCAGCAGCTTAGATGGGCCCGTAGACACTGAAGCTTTCTTT	CASSLDGPVDTEAFF
once	TRBV6-1	TRBJ1-1	NA	TGTGCCAGCAGTATGGGGCCAGCAGCTTTGAACACTGAAGCTTTCTTT	CASSMGPAALNTEAFF
many	TRBV5-4	TRBJ2-3	NA	TGTGCCAGCAGCTTGCTGGCAGCTAGCACAGATACGCAGTATTTT	CASSLLAASTDTQYF
few	TRBV27	TRBJ2-1	NA	TGTGCCAGCAGTTTACGTCAGGATGAGCAGTTCTTC	CASSLRQDEQFF
many	TRBV29-1	TRBJ1-5	NA	TGCAGCGTGCTGGAACAGGCGGGGCAGCCCCAGCATTTT	CSVLEQAGQPQHF
NA	TRBV10-3	TRBJ2-3	TRBD2	TGTGCCATCAGTGGAGCGGGGGGGCGTGATACGCAGTATTTT	CAISGAGGRDTQYF
few	TRBV7-9	TRBJ1-1	NA	TGTGCCAGCAGCTTAGCGGGCCCGAACACTGAAGCTTTCTTT	CASSLAGPNTEAFF
few	TRBV19	TRBJ2-3	TRBD2	TGTGTCAGTACGGGACTAGGGAGCACAGATACGCAGTATTTT	CVSTGLGSTDTQYF
many	TRBV18	TRBJ2-3	TRBD1	TGTGCCAGCTCAGCGGGACAGGGATCAGATACGCAGTATTTT	CASSAGQGSDTQYF
few	TRBV12-2	TRBJ2-5	NA	TGTGCAAGTCGCTTAGATCCATCGGGGAAAGAGACCCAGTACTTC	CASRLDPSGKETQYF
NA	TRBV6-5	TRBJ1-5	TRBD1	TGTGCCAGCAGCCCCCGTAACAGGGGGCTCGGCAATCAGCCCCAGCATTTT	CASSPRNRGLGNQPQHF
many	TRBV11-3	TRBJ2-3	TRBD2	TGTGCCAGCAGCTTGGGGACTAGCGGCGATTCAGATACGCAGTATTTT	CASSLGTSGDSDTQYF
NA	TRBV20-1	TRBJ2-7	NA	TGCAGTGCCCGTCCCCCAGGGGGGTCCTACGAGCAGTACTTC	CSARPPGGSYEQYF
many	TRBV25-1	TRBJ2-1	NA	TGTGCCAGCAGTAGGAGAGGGGTCGATGAGCAGTTCTTC	CASSRRGVDEQFF
few	TRBV4-1	TRBJ2-5	NA	TGCGCCAGCAGCCAAGGATTCGGGGGGCCCGGCGGGACCCAGTACTTC	CASSQGFGGPGGTQYF
once	TRBV10-3	TRBJ2-4	NA	TGTGCCATCAGTGAGTCTGGAGAGGGGGCCAAAAACATTCAGTACTTC	CAISESGEGAKNIQYF
NA	TRBV7-6	TRBJ1-1	NA	TGTGCCAGCAGCGGGGGGGCAGGGGAAGGTACTGAAGCTTTCTTT	CASSGGAGEGTEAFF
few	TRBV5-5	TRBJ1-4	NA	TGTGCCAGCAGCGCGGGAGCCACTAATGAAAAACTGTTTTTT	CASSAGATNEKLFF
few	TRBV12-3/TRBV12-4	TRBJ2-3	NA	TGTGCCAGCAGTTTCCGACAGGTGGGTCCAGATACGCAGTATTTT	CASSFRQVGPDTQYF
NA	TRBV19	TRBJ2-1	NA	TGTGCCAGCCGGGGTCGGGGGCCTTACAATGAGCAGTTCTTC	CASRGRGPYNEQFF
many	TRBV12-3/TRBV12-4	TRBJ1-1	TRBD1	TGTGCCAGCAGCCCGACAGGGTTCACTGAAGCTTTCTTT	CASSPTGFTEAFF
few	TRBV11-2	TRBJ1-2	NA	TGTGCCAGCAGCTTAGATTTGGGTCAGACAAACTATGGCTACACCTTC	CASSLDLGQTNYGYTF
NA	TRBV3-1	TRBJ2-1	TRBD2	TGTGCCAGCAGCCAAGATGCGGGGGGCCGCGTTGAGCAGTTCTTC	CASSQDAGGRVEQFF
NA	TRBV6-2/TRBV6-3	TRBJ2-2	NA	TGTGCCAGCAGTGAACCACAGGGAATTACATACACCGGGGAGCTGTTTTTT	CASSEPQGITYTGELFF
many	TRBV6-4	TRBJ2-3	NA	TGTGCCAGCAGTGAGGAGCGGGGCACAGATACGCAGTATTTT	CASSEERGTDTQYF
many	TRBV7-9	TRBJ1-1	TRBD1	TGTGCCAGCAGCTCAATGGGACAGGGGAACACTGAAGCTTTCTTT	CASSSMGQGNTEAFF
NA	TRBV12-3/TRBV12-4	TRBJ1-2	NA	TGTGCCAGCAGCCCTAACGCAGGGTACCCGAACTATGGCTACACCTTC	CASSPNAGYPNYGYTF
NA	TRBV11-2	TRBJ1-5	NA	TGTGCCAGCAGCTTAGTCGGGGGAGCGCAGCCCCAGCATTTT	CASSLVGGAQPQHF
many	TRBV19	TRBJ2-1	TRBD2	TGTGCCAGTAGTATAGGGGGGACTAGCGGCAATGAGCAGTTCTTC	CASSIGGTSGNEQFF
few	TRBV5-1	TRBJ2-5	NA	TGCGCCAGCAGGAAGCTAGTAGGCCAAGAGACCCAGTACTTC	CASRKLVGQETQYF
NA	TRBV5-1	TRBJ2-2	NA	TGCGCCAGCAGCTTGGTCGGCATCACCGGGGAGCTGTTTTTT	CASSLVGITGELFF
few	TRBV6-2/TRBV6-3	TRBJ2-3	NA	TGTGCCAGCAGGACTGGCGCGGCGCAGTATTTT	CASRTGAAQYF
many	TRBV29-1	TRBJ1-1	NA	TGCAGCCCGACCCAGACAATGAACACTGAAGCTTTCTTT	CSPTQTMNTEAFF
NA	TRBV19	TRBJ1-5	TRBD1	TGTGCCAGTAGTATGCTCGCTGGAGGGGGCACGAATCAGCCCCAGCATTTT	CASSMLAGGGTNQPQHF
few	TRBV5-1	TRBJ2-7	TRBD1	TGCGCCAGCAGCTTGATACAGGGGCATTACGAGCAGTACTTC	CASSLIQGHYEQYF
NA	TRBV3-1	TRBJ2-5	TRBD2	TGTGCCAGCAGCCAAGGGACTAGCCCTCTCCAAGAGACCCAGTACTTC	CASSQGTSPLQETQYF
few	TRBV10-2	TRBJ1-1	NA	TGCGCCAGCAGTACAAGTAAGGGGGACACTGAAGCTTTCTTT	CASSTSKGDTEAFF
few	TRBV7-6	TRBJ2-2	NA	TGTGCCAGCAGCCCCGGACCGAGCACCGGGGAGCTGTTTTTT	CASSPGPSTGELFF